One sample yielded the 29 T cell receptor beta chains listed below, sequenced in a study of OX40 agonist ivuxolimab in advanced cancers. Produced via immunoSEQ multiplex PCR; TCRdb's table is partial and in-frame only. The repertoire holds roughly 76,000 clones, 91% seen once, with 2% to 2.5% in the top ten. Specimen: CD4+ or CD8+ T cells sorted from blood, collected in a trial of the OX40 agonist ivuxolimab. The source is an adult with an advanced solid tumor such as melanoma, head and neck, liver or kidney cancer.

This chain connects TRBV9 to TRBJ2-1; possibly TRBD2 for D (5 bases). Deletions cut 0 bases from V and 13 bases from J, with 17 bases between. CDR1 is SGDLS, CDR2 YYNGEE, per germline. This CDR3 comprises 14 residues. The CDR3 DNA is TGTGCCAGCAGCGTAGGGGATAGAGGGTATCCCCAGTTCTTC. Translation: CASSVGDRGYPQFF. The full variable domain, in which reference TRBV9 and TRBJ2-1 provide the parts outside the CDR3, is DSGVTQTPKHLITATGQRVTLRCSPRSGDLSVYWYQQSLDQGLQFLIQYYNGEERAKGNILERFSAQQFPDLHSELNLSSLELGDSALYFCASSVGDRGYPQFFGPGTRLTVL.

The chain carries TRBV5-6 and TRBJ2-5, with 8 bases matching TRBD2. Germline values: CDR1 SGHDT, CDR2 YYEEEE. The trim removed 1 base at V and 2 bases at J, leaving 4 bases unmatched. CDR3 length: 15 amino acids. For the CDR3, the DNA is TGTGCCAGCAGCTTGCCGGGAGGGAGACAAGAGACCCAGTACTTC. The encoded protein is CASSLPGGRQETQYF. Using reference TRBV5-6 and TRBJ2-5 for the parts outside the CDR3, the full variable domain is DAGVTQSPTHLIKTRGQQVTLRCSPKSGHDTVSWYQQALGQGPQFIFQYYEEEERQRGNFPDRFSGHQFPNYSSELNVNALLLGDSALYLCASSLPGGRQETQYFGPGTRLLVL.

This chain connects TRBV11-3 to TRBJ2-2; TRBD1 aligns across 7 bases. V gave up 3 bases and J gave up 1 base; unmatched junction bases: 2. CDR1 is SGHNT, CDR2 YENEEA, per germline. This CDR3 comprises 15 residues. The CDR3 reads CASSFGTVNTGELFF. CDR3 nucleotides: TGTGCCAGCAGCTTTGGGACAGTGAACACCGGGGAGCTGTTTTTT.

The chain links TRBV5-1 to TRBJ2-7, with D possibly TRBD1 on 7 matching bases. This CDR3 comprises 14 residues. Germline V lookup: CDR1 SGHRS, CDR2 YFSETQ. V was clipped by 0 bases and J by 7 bases, with 14 bases between them. CDR3: CASSLVQGGKEQYF. For the CDR3, the DNA is TGCGCCAGCAGCTTGGTTCAGGGGGGTAAAGAGCAGTACTTC.

V gene TRBV18 combines with J gene TRBJ2-7; 12 bases map to TRBD1. The CDR3 sequence is 15 residues long. From germline, CDR1 is KGHSH and CDR2 LQKENI. V gave up 3 bases and J gave up 7 bases; unmatched junction bases: 7. DNA of the CDR3: TGTGCCAGCTCACCCCCGGGACAGGGGGCGCGTGAGCAGTACTTC. Translating it yields CASSPPGQGAREQYF.

The gene calls are TRBV7-9 and TRBJ2-3, with a possible D match to TRBD1 (6 bases). CDR1 and CDR2 from the germline V gene are SEHNR and FQNEAQ (reference sequence). The CDR3 spans 16 residues. V was trimmed by 1 base and J by 4 bases, leaving 15 bases between them. CDR3 sequence reads: CASSLGRGGGPDTQYF. The CDR3 DNA reads TGTGCCAGCAGCTTAGGCAGGGGTGGTGGCCCAGATACGCAGTATTTT.

This rearrangement joins TRBV10-3 to TRBJ1-4; tentatively, D is TRBD1 (6 bases). The germline gives CDR1 ENHRY, CDR2 SYGVKD. The CDR3 extends over 15 amino acids. The ends were cut back, 2 bases at V and 5 bases at J, with 12 bases in the middle. The CDR3 nucleotides are TGTGCCATCAGTGAGCGGGGGGCGGTAAATGAAAAACTGTTTTTT. Its translation: CAISERGAVNEKLFF.

This clone occurred a few times. The chain has TRBV30 and TRBJ1-1, with D hard to call. V lost 4 bases, J lost 0 bases, and 12 bases lay in between. This CDR3 is 14 amino acids long. Per the germline V gene, CDR1 is GTSNPN and CDR2 is SVGIG (reference sequence). In nucleotides, the CDR3 is TGTGCCTGGATTCCACCGCTCCTGAACACTGAAGCTTTCTTT. Translation gives CAWIPPLLNTEAFF. Combining the CDR3 with reference TRBV30 and TRBJ1-1 gives the whole variable domain SQTIHQWPATLVQPVGSPLSLECTVEGTSNPNLYWYRQAAGRGLQLLFYSVGIGQISSEVPQNLSASRPQDRQFILSSKKLLLSDSGFYLCAWIPPLLNTEAFFGQGTRLTVV.

V gene TRBV2 combines with J gene TRBJ2-1; 10 bases match TRBD2. The CDR3 totals 14 residues. After removal of 2 bases from V and 12 bases from J, the junction contained 7 bases not matched to a gene. The germline CDR1 and CDR2 sequences are SNHLY and FYNNEI. Here the CDR3 DNA reads TGTGCCAGCAGTGAACGACTAGCGGGCTCAGGGCAGTTCTTC. It specifies CASSERLAGSGQFF.

The chain links TRBV28 to TRBJ2-7; 9 bases match TRBD2. The germline V gene has CDR1 MDHEN and CDR2 SYDVKM. Germline trimming cut 6 bases from V and 0 bases from J; bases unmatched to any gene: 3. This CDR3 region has 14 residues. The CDR3 loop is CASRKREVSYEQYF. The CDR3 DNA is TGTGCCAGCAGAAAGCGGGAGGTCTCCTACGAGCAGTACTTC.

The chain carries TRBV19 and TRBJ2-4; D gene uncertain. Germline V lookup: CDR1 LNHDA, CDR2 SQIVND (reference sequence). CDR3 length: 15 amino acids. The germline V and J ends were trimmed by 2 bases and 3 bases, with 11 bases remaining between them. DNA of the CDR3: TGTGCCAGTAGTATAACTGGTTTCGGCAAAAACATTCAGTACTTC. It codes for CASSITGFGKNIQYF.

DNA for the CDR3: TGTGCCAGTAGTACCGGGACAGGGAAGGCGGTGACCCAGTACTTC. It translates to CASSTGTGKAVTQYF. The chain links TRBV19 to TRBJ2-5, with 9 nucleotides matching TRBD1. J was trimmed by 7 bases and V by 4 bases; bases with no gene match: 10. Germline V CDR1 and CDR2: LNHDA, SQIVND (reference sequence). The CDR3 consists of 15 residues. The full variable domain, its missing parts supplied by reference TRBV19 and TRBJ2-5, is DGGITQSPKYLFRKEGQNVTLSCEQNLNHDAMYWYRQDPGQGLRLIYYSQIVNDFQKGDIAEGYSVSREKKESFPLTVTSAQKNPTAFYLCASSTGTGKAVTQYFGPGTRLLVL.

The chain has TRBV2 and TRBJ2-1, with TRBD2 identical over 9 bases. The CDR3 is 16 amino acids. The germline CDR1 and CDR2 sequences are SNHLY and FYNNEI. J lost 3 bases, V lost 3 bases, and 6 bases had no gene match. The CDR3 DNA follows: TGTGCCAGCAGTGATCGCGGGAGGGCCGGCTACAATGAGCAGTTCTTC. Its protein is CASSDRGRAGYNEQFF.

The genes are TRBV5-1 and TRBJ2-5; 11 bases match TRBD2. CDR1 and CDR2 from the germline V gene are SGHRS and YFSETQ. The CDR3 runs 15 residues. With 7 bases clipped from V and 3 bases from J, the junction kept 8 bases outside the gene matches. CDR3 in DNA: TGCGCCAGCGGTCTCTATAGCGGGAGGGAAGAGACCCAGTACTTC. Translation: CASGLYSGREETQYF.

Comments on this clone: The same CDR3 can be traced to other DNA sequences in this sample. V gene TRBV28 combines with J gene TRBJ2-7, with a possible D match to TRBD1 (6 bases). Trimming left V 4 bases short and J 0 bases short, with 10 bases between. The CDR3 runs 14 residues. CDR1 MDHEN and CDR2 SYDVKM come from the germline V gene. DNA of the CDR3: TGTGCCAGCAGTTCGACAGGTAGCTCCTACGAGCAGTACTTC. It is translated as CASSSTGSSYEQYF.

V gene TRBV10-1 combines with J gene TRBJ2-7; TRBD2 matches at 7 bases. The CDR3 consists of 14 residues. Trimming removed 4 bases from V and 6 bases from J; junction bases left unmatched: 9. From germline, CDR1 is WNHNN and CDR2 SYGVQD (reference sequence). CDR3 DNA: TGCGCCAGCAGTGGCGGAGCGGGGAAAGGCGAGCAGTACTTC. It yields the protein CASSGGAGKGEQYF.

The chain recombines TRBV6-5 with TRBJ2-3, with D possibly TRBD1 on 5 matching bases. Trimming cost V 0 bases and J 6 bases, with 10 bases left between them. CDR1 MNHEY and CDR2 SVGAGI come from the germline V gene. This CDR3 contains 14 residues. This CDR3 reads CASSYSSGRDTQYF. In DNA form, the CDR3 reads TGTGCCAGCAGTTACTCCTCAGGGCGGGATACGCAGTATTTT.

The rearrangement links TRBV10-3 to TRBJ2-4; possible D gene TRBD1, 5 bases. Trimming removed 4 bases from V and 8 bases from J, with 12 bases in between. Germline loops: CDR1 ENHRY, CDR2 SYGVKD. The CDR3 sequence is 13 residues long. The CDR3 DNA follows: TGTGCCATCAGTGCAGGGATTGGCTACATTCAGTACTTC. It codes for CAISAGIGYIQYF.

The chain links TRBV11-3 to TRBJ2-3; D is ambiguous. V lost 0 bases to trimming and J lost 6 bases, with 10 bases between them. The CDR3 covers 14 residues. The germline V gene encodes CDR1 SGHNT and CDR2 YENEEA. Here the CDR3 DNA reads TGTGCCAGCAGCTTAGATAGGCAGAGTGATACGCAGTATTTT. The encoded protein is CASSLDRQSDTQYF.

This chain links TRBV6-5 with TRBJ2-7; D gene unclear. The CDR3 sequence is 16 residues long. Germline CDR1 and CDR2: MNHEY and SVGAGI. Trimming stripped 0 bases from V and 0 bases from J, with 12 bases between. CDR3 amino acids: CASSYSNTASSYEQYF. CDR3 nucleotides: TGTGCCAGCAGTTACTCGAATACGGCCAGCTCCTACGAGCAGTACTTC.

The CDR3 DNA reads as TGTGCCAGCAGCGCCTCGGGAGCGCGACTAGAGACCCAGTACTTC. Translating gives CASSASGARLETQYF. The V and J genes are TRBV11-3 and TRBJ2-5; possibly TRBD2 for D (6 bases). The CDR3 is 15 amino acids. Trimming removed 5 bases at V and 4 bases at J, with 17 bases between. The germline V gene has CDR1 SGHNT and CDR2 YENEEA.

The chain links TRBV19 to TRBJ2-1; TRBD1 aligns across 9 bases. CDR1 LNHDA and CDR2 SQIVND come from the germline V gene (reference sequence). V gave up 6 bases and J gave up 6 bases; unmatched junction bases: 18. The CDR3 is 18 residues long. The chain's CDR3 is CASSDLGTGRLIVNEQFF. CDR3 nucleotides: TGTGCCAGTAGCGACCTCGGGACAGGGCGCTTAATCGTCAATGAGCAGTTCTTC.

This clone was counted once. The identical CDR3 is also encoded by other nucleotide sequences in the sample. This sequence joins TRBV5-1 and TRBJ1-3, with 7 nucleotides matching TRBD1. CDR1 is SGHRS, CDR2 YFSETQ, per germline. The trim removed 3 bases at V and 2 bases at J, leaving 2 bases unmatched. CDR3 length: 14 residues. The CDR3 coding sequence is TGCGCCAGCAGCTCCGGGACAGCTGGAAACACCATATATTTT. Amino acid sequence: CASSSGTAGNTIYF.

The chain joins TRBV5-8 to TRBJ2-3; a weak D match, TRBD2 (5 bases). The CDR3 is made up of 16 amino acids. V was cut by 2 bases and J by 0 bases, with 13 bases left in between. Germline CDR1 and CDR2: SGHTS and YDEGEE. CDR3 bases: TGTGCCAGCAGCTTCCTTCTAGCCGTTAGCACAGATACGCAGTATTTT. As protein: CASSFLLAVSTDTQYF.

The rearrangement uses TRBV4-1 and TRBJ2-5; TRBD1 matches at 10 bases. This CDR3 contains 14 residues. V shed 5 bases, J shed 4 bases, and the junction held 4 bases outside the gene matches. The germline V gene encodes CDR1 MGHRA and CDR2 YSYEKL. DNA of the CDR3: TGCGCCAGCAGCTACCGGGACAGGGGAGAGACCCAGTACTTC. The encoded protein is CASSYRDRGETQYF.

This clone appeared a single time. The chain is built from TRBV2 and TRBJ2-7, with TRBD2 identical over 8 bases. V lost 7 bases and J lost 4; bases outside the gene matches: 12. The CDR3 spans 15 residues. CDR1 and CDR2 from the germline V gene are SNHLY and FYNNEI. The CDR3 region is CASIVGTGGPYEQYF. The CDR3 bases are TGTGCCAGCATAGTAGGTACGGGAGGGCCTTACGAGCAGTACTTC.

The J gene is TRBJ1-1, the V gene TRBV11-3; D uncertain. CDR1 and CDR2 (germline): SGHNT, YENEEA. Trimming shortened V by 2 bases and J by 0 bases, and 10 bases separated the two germline ends. The CDR3 length is 15 residues. CDR3 in amino acids: CASSLSSRVNTEAFF. The DNA of the CDR3 is TGTGCCAGCAGCTTATCATCCCGGGTGAACACTGAAGCTTTCTTT. Complete variable domain (other parts from reference TRBV11-3 and TRBJ1-1): EAGVVQSPRYKIIEKKQPVAFWCNPISGHNTLYWYLQNLGQGPELLIRYENEEAVDDSQLPKDRFSAERLKGVDSTLKIQPAELGDSAVYLCASSLSSRVNTEAFFGQGTRLTVV.

This clone was recorded only once. The rearrangement uses TRBV19 and TRBJ1-5; 8 bases fit TRBD1. CDR1 LNHDA and CDR2 SQIVND come from the germline V gene (reference sequence). V shed 4 bases, J shed 4 bases, and the junction held 3 bases outside the gene matches. The CDR3 spans 14 residues. The CDR3 DNA follows: TGTGCCAGTAGTACGACAGGGGAAAATCAGCCCCAGCATTTT. Protein sequence: CASSTTGENQPQHF.

V usage is TRBV7-3 and J usage is TRBJ2-7; 15 nucleotides align to TRBD2. The CDR3 contains 16 residues. Unmatched junction bases numbered 7, after V lost 5 bases and J lost 5 bases. Germline loops: CDR1 SGHTA, CDR2 FQGTGA. The CDR3 DNA reads as TGTGCCAGCAGCCGTTCCGGGACTAGCGGGAGGAACGAGCAGTACTTC. Amino acid sequence: CASSRSGTSGRNEQYF. The full variable domain, completed using reference TRBV7-3 and TRBJ2-7, is GAGVSQTPSNKVTEKGKYVELRCDPISGHTALYWYRQSLGQGPEFLIYFQGTGAADDSGLPNDRFFAVRPEGSVSTLKIQRTERGDSAVYLCASSRSGTSGRNEQYFGPGTRLTVT.